This TCR beta chain was documented in a study of T cells after yellow fever vaccination. On the study more broadly: Preparing low-cell-number fractions relied on SMART-Seq v4 Ultra Low Input.

TCRdb reprocessed the 5' RACE reads via MiXCR and lists one record per CDR3 protein. The table has about 400,000 distinct CDR3 sequences, around 6.4% seen once. This CDR3 region has 16 residues. Germline loops: CDR1 LGHDT, CDR2 YNNKEL (reference sequence). The ends were cut back, 2 bases at V and 2 bases at J, with 14 bases in the middle. A note on this clonotype: Antigen: not known.

Study-level findings and limits: Most clones from primary vaccination were detected again post-booster (around 95% CD4, roughly 91% CD8). Shared CD4/CD8 clonotypes were a small share, likely from convergent recombination.

This TCR derives from a young man who received the YFV17D yellow fever vaccine. This chain connects TRBV3-1 to TRBJ2-3, with D perhaps TRBD1 (6 bases). The sequencing here drew on PBMCs, taken 5 days after the yellow fever booster vaccination. CDR3 sequence reads: CASSQSAGGPTDTQYF. In DNA, the CDR3 is TGTGCCAGCAGCCAATCCGCTGGGGGCCCCACAGATACGCAGTATTTT.